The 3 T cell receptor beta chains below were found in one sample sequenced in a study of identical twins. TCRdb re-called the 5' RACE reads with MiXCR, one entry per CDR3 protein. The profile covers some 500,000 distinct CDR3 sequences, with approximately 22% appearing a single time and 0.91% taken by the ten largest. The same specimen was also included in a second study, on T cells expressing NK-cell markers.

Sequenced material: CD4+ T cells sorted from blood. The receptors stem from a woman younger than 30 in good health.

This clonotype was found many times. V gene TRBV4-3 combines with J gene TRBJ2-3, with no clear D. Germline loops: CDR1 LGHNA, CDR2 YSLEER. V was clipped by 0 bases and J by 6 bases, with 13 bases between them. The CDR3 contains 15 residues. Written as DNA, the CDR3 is TGCGCCAGCAGCCAAGAACCCGGTCAGGTGGATACGCAGTATTTT. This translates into CASSQEPGQVDTQYF.

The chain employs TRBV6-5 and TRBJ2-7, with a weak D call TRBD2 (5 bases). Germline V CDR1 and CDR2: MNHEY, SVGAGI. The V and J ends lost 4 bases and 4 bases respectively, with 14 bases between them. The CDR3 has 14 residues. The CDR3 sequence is CASSSRRVGYEQYF. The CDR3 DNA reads TGTGCCAGCAGTTCCCGGCGGGTCGGGTACGAGCAGTACTTC.

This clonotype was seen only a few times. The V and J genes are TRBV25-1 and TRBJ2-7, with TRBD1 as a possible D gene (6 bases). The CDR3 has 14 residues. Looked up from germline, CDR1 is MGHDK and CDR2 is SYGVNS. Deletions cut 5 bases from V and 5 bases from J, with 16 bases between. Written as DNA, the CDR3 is TGTGCCAGCAGTACCCCCGGGACAAGGGACGAGCAGTACTTC. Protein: CASSTPGTRDEQYF.